The 7 T cell receptor beta chains presented below share a single source sample, sequenced in a study of T cells in Graves' hyperthyroidism and ophthalmopathy (dated by TCRdb to the late 2010s). Libraries were prepared through multiplex PCR. Instrument used: Illumina HiSeq 2000. Amplification of TCR beta CDR3 regions was carried out from RNA transcripts. The first round of RT-PCR for the TCR CDR3 was performed with the HTBI primer set and the Qiagen OneStep RT-PCR kit. TCRdb reprocessed the public reads (quality trimming at Q25 with fastp, clone calling with MiXCR) and kept in-frame beta chains. Duplicate CDR3 protein sequences are folded into a single record with the most common DNA and genes. A total of about 620,000 distinct CDR3 sequences appear in this sample, around 15% of them only once. The ten most abundant clones make up 3.8% of the sample. The sequenced material came from blood. These receptor sequences come from a woman younger than 45 with Graves' hyperthyroidism.

V gene TRBV5-8 combines with J gene TRBJ1-5, with 10 bases fitting TRBD1. Germline trimming cut 4 bases from V and 4 bases from J; bases unmatched to any gene: 8. The germline V gene encodes CDR1 SGHTS and CDR2 YDEGEE. CDR3 length: 16 residues. The CDR3 region is CASSPRTGGRNQPQHF. The CDR3 DNA reads as TGTGCCAGCAGCCCCCGGACAGGGGGACGGAATCAGCCCCAGCATTTT.

This clonotype was observed many times. The chain combines TRBV28 with TRBJ1-1; TRBD1 is a possible D gene (5 bases). The CDR3 contains 18 residues. V gave up 6 bases and J gave up 5 bases, with 28 bases separating them. Germline V gene sequence: CDR1 MDHEN, CDR2 SYDVKM. The CDR3: CASSLGTFQRRAVTEAFF. As DNA, the CDR3 is TGTGCCAGCAGCCTCGGGACCTTTCAAAGAAGGGCTGTGACTGAAGCTTTCTTT. Drawing the rest from reference TRBV28 and TRBJ1-1, the complete variable domain is DVKVTQSSRYLVKRTGEKVFLECVQDMDHENMFWYRQDPGLGLRLIYFSYDVKMKEKGDIPEGYSVSREKKERFSLILESASTNQTSMYLCASSLGTFQRRAVTEAFFGQGTRLTVV.

In its sample, this clonotype was seen a few times. This rearrangement joins TRBV3-1 to TRBJ2-7; TRBD2 is a possible D gene (6 bases). CDR3 length equals 16 residues. CDR1 is LGHDT and CDR2 is YNNKEL in the germline V gene (reference sequence). Trimming cost V 1 base and J 9 bases, with 22 bases left between them. CDR3 DNA sequence: TGTGCCAGCAGCCAAGGAGGCGGATGGCGGGGCGCCGGGCAGTACTTC. It translates to CASSQGGGWRGAGQYF.

This sequence joins TRBV12-3 or TRBV12-4 and TRBJ2-1; D is unclear. V was trimmed by 1 base and J by 4 bases, leaving 5 bases between them. CDR3 size: 13 residues. CDR3 sequence reads: CASSLDVYNEQFF. The CDR3 bases are TGTGCCAGCAGTTTAGACGTTTACAATGAGCAGTTCTTC.

This clonotype was seen many times. One end of the junction varies from germline; a read error may be responsible. The rearrangement links TRBV5-1 to TRBJ2-1; no firm D call. Per germline, CDR1 SGHRS and CDR2 YFSETQ. There are 14 residues in the CDR3. CDR3 bases: TGCGCCAGCAGCTTGCCTACCGCCTATAATGAGCAGTTCTTC. Amino acid sequence: CASSLPTAYNEQFF.

J is TRBJ2-2 and V is TRBV10-3, with D possibly TRBD2 on 6 matching bases. Germline assignment: CDR1 ENHRY and CDR2 SYGVKD. Trimming stripped 5 bases from V and 6 bases from J, with 16 bases between. This CDR3 comprises 15 residues. DNA for the CDR3: TGTGCCATCAGTCCCGGCACTAGCAGTGCCGGGGAGCTGTTTTTT. Translating gives CAISPGTSSAGELFF.

This clonotype was found a few times. Written as DNA, the CDR3 is TGTGCCAGCAGTTTCAACAGTAATTCACCCCTCCACTTT. It translates to CASSFNSNSPLHF. This chain uses TRBV12-3 or TRBV12-4 with TRBJ1-6, with no clear D. There are 13 residues in the CDR3. Trimming removed 3 bases at V and 6 bases at J, with 6 bases between.